The clone carrying this T cell receptor (beta chain) was seen ten or more times. The antigen remains undetermined. The V segment lost 6 bases and the J segment 3 bases; nucleotides outside the gene matches: 5. This CDR3 has 15 amino acids. Molecular barcoding with unique molecular identifiers was used for the TCRbeta library. TCRdb reprocessed the PCR reads via MiXCR and lists one record per CDR3 protein. In the table there are hundreds of thousands of distinct CDR3 sequences, 23% of which are singletons. These data belong to a study of T-cell reconstitution after alpha-beta-depleted transplantation in children. Findings of the study overall: Reportedly, roughly two months post-transplant, alpha-beta T cells arose from several hundred expanded graft clones. There were some patients whose high TCRbeta diversity at day 60 came from surviving recipient T cells and thymic progenitors. Diversity and T-cell counts at one year after transplant derived mostly from new T cells.

This receptor was identified in a boy under two years old who had a stem cell transplant for acute myeloid leukemia, so the T cells may come from the graft donor. The sequences come from PBMCs, mostly from graft donor cells, collected 360 days after TCRalphabeta/CD19-depleted stem cell transplant. This chain uses TRBV12-3 or TRBV12-4 with TRBJ2-2; 9 bases line up with TRBD1. In DNA, the CDR3 is TGTGCCAGCAGAACAGGACAGGGGTACACCGGGGAGCTGTTTTTT. It translates to CASRTGQGYTGELFF.